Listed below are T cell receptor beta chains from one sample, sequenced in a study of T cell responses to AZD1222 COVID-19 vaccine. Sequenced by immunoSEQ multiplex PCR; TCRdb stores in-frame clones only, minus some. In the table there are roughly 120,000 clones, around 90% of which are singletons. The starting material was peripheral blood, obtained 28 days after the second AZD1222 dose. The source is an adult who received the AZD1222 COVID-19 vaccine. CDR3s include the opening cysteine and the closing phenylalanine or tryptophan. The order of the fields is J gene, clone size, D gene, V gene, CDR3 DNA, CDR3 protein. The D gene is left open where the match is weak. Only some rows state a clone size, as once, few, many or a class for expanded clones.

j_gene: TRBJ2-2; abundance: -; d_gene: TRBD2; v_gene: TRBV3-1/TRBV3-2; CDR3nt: TGTGCCAGCAGCCAAGATCGACTAGCGGGAGTATACACCGGGGAGCTGTTTTTT; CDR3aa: CASSQDRLAGVYTGELFF
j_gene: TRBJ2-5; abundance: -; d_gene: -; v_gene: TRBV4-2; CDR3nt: TGTGCCAGCAGCCAAGAGCGGCAGACCCAAGAGACCCAGTACTTC; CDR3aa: CASSQERQTQETQYF
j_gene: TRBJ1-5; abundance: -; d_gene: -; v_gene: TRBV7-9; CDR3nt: TGTGCCAGCAGCCCGGGCGATCAGCCCCAGCATTTT; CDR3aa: CASSPGDQPQHF
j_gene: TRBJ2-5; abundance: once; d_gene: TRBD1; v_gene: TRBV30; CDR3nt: TGTGCCTGGGGGGACAGGACAGGCTCGGAGACCCAGTACTTC; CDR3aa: CAWGDRTGSETQYF
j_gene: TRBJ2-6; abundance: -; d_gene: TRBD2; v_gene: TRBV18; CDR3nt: TGTGCCAGCTCACCAGTAGTAGCGGGGATCTCTGGGGCCAACGTCCTGACTTTC; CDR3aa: CASSPVVAGISGANVLTF
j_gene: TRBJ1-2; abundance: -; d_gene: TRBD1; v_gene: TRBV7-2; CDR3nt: TGTGCCAGCAGCGAACGACAGGGTTATAACTATGGCTACACCTTC; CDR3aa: CASSERQGYNYGYTF
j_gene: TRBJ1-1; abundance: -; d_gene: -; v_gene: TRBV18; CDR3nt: TGTGCCAGCCGACAGGCGTCTGAAGCTTTCTTT; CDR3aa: CASRQASEAFF
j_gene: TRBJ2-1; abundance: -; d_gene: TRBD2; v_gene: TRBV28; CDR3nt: TGTGCCAGCAGTTTGAGCGGGAGGTACAATGAGCAGTTCTTC; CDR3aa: CASSLSGRYNEQFF
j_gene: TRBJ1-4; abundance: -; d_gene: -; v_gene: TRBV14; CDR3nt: TGTGCCAGCAGCCCCGGGACGATTCATGAAAAACTGTTTTTT; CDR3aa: CASSPGTIHEKLFF
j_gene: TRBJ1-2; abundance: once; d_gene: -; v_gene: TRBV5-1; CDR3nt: TGCGCCAGCAGCTTGAAGGGAGACGGCTATGGCTACACCTTC; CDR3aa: CASSLKGDGYGYTF
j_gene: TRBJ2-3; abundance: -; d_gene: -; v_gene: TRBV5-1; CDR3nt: TGCGCCAGCCGCGATTGGGATACGCAGTATTTT; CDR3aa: CASRDWDTQYF
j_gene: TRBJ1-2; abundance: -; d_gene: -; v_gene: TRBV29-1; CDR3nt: TGCAGCGTCACGGTACAGGAAGGTTATGGCTACACCTTC; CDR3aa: CSVTVQEGYGYTF
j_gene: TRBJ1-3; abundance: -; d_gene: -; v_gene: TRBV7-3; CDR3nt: TGTGCCAGCAGCTTAATGAGGTTAGGAAACACCATATATTTT; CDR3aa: CASSLMRLGNTIYF
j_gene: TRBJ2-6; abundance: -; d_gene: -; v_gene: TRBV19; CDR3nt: TGTGCCAGTAGCGCTCTATGGGGAGAACCAAGCTCTGGGGCCAACGTCCTGACTTTC; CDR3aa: CASSALWGEPSSGANVLTF
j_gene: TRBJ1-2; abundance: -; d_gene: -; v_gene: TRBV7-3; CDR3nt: TGTGCCAGCAGCTTAGGTTATACCGACTATGGCTACACCTTC; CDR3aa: CASSLGYTDYGYTF
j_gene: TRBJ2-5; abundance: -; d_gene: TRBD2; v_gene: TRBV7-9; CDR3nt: TGTGCCAGCAGCTTATTAGCGGGAGAAGGAGAGACCCAGTACTTC; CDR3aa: CASSLLAGEGETQYF
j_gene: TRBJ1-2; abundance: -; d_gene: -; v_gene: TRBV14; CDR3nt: TGTGCCAGCAGCCTTAGAGGTAGGGCCTCTTATGGCTACACCTTC; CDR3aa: CASSLRGRASYGYTF
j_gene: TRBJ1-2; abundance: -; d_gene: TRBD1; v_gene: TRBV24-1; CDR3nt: TGTGCCACCAGTTTCGGACAGGGGGCGCCTGGCTACACCTTC; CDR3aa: CATSFGQGAPGYTF
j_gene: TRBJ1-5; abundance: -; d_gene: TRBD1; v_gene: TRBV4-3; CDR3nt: TGCGCCAGCAGCCAAGAGTGGGACAGTTATAGCAATCAGCCCCAGCATTTT; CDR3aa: CASSQEWDSYSNQPQHF
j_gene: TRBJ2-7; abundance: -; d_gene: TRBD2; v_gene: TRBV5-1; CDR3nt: TGCGCCAGCCGGCGGGGGGGTGACGAGCAGTACTTC; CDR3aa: CASRRGGDEQYF
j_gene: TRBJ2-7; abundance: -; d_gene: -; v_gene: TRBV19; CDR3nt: TGTGCCAGTAGTATCCGGACAGACTACGAGCAGTACTTC; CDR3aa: CASSIRTDYEQYF
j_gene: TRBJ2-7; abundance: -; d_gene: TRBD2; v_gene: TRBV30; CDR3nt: TGTGCCTGGAAGGGACTAGCGGGAACCTTTGGAACTTACGAGCAGTACTTC; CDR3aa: CAWKGLAGTFGTYEQYF
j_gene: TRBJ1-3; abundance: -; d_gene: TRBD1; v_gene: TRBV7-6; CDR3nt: TGTGCCAGCAGCTTAGCTCTCTCGGGTCAGGGGGACAGAAACACCATATATTTT; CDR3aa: CASSLALSGQGDRNTIYF
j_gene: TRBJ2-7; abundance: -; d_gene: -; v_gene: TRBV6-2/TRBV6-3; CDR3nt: TGTGCCAGCAGTTCACACGTCGCCCCAGAGCAGTACTTC; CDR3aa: CASSSHVAPEQYF
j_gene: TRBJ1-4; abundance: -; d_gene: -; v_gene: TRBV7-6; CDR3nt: TGTGCCAGCAGCTTAGCGGCACCCACTGAAAAACTGTTTTTT; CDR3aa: CASSLAAPTEKLFF
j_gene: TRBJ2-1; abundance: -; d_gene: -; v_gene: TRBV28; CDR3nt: TGTGCCAGCTTTCGATGGGTAGATGAGCAGTTCTTC; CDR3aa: CASFRWVDEQFF
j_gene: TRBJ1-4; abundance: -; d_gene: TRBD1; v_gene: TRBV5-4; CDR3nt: TGTGCCAGCAGCTTGGCCGGGACAGTAGAAATGGGGAAACTGTTTTTT; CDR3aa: CASSLAGTVEMGKLFF
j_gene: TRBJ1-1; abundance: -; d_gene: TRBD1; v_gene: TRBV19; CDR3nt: TGTGCCAGTAGTCACAGGGACAGGGCCAACACTGAAGCTTTCTTT; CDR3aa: CASSHRDRANTEAFF
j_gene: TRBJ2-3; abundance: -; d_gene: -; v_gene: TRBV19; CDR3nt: TGTGCCAGTAGTATCTTAGCGCCTGGGGCAGATACGCAGTATTTT; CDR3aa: CASSILAPGADTQYF
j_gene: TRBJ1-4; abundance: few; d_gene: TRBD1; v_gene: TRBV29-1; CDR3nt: TGCAGCGTGCGGACAGGGGGGGAAAAACTGTTTTTT; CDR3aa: CSVRTGGEKLFF
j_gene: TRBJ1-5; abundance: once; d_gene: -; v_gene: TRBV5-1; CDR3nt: TGCGCCAGCAGGCTAGAAGGGGCTGGTCAGCCCCAGCATTTT; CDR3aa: CASRLEGAGQPQHF
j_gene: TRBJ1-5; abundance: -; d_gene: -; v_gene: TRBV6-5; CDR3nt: TGTGCCAGCAGTTACAATTTCAATCAGCCCCAGCATTTT; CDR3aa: CASSYNFNQPQHF
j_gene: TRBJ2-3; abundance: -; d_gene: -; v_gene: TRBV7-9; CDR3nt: TGTGCCACCTGGGGGGCGTCCGGCACAGATACGCAGTATTTT; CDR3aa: CATWGASGTDTQYF
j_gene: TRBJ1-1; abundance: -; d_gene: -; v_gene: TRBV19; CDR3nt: TGTGCCAGTAGGGGGGACGGGAACACTGAAGCTTTCTTT; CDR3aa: CASRGDGNTEAFF
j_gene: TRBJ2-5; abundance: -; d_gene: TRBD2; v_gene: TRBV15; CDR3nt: TGTGCCACCAGCGGTAGCGGGAGGGCGCCGCGTCTGGGGGCACGGGCCCAGTACTTC; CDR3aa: CATSGSGRAPRLGARAQYF
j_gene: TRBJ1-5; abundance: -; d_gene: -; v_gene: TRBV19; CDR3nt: TGTGCCAGTAGTACCCCTCGGGCAGGGTACAGCAATCAGCCCCAGCATTTT; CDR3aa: CASSTPRAGYSNQPQHF
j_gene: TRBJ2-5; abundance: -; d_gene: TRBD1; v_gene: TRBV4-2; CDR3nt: TGTGCCAGCAGCCTCGGGACAGATAAAGAGACCCAGTACTTC; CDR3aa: CASSLGTDKETQYF
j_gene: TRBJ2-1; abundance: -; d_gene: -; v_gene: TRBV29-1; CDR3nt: TGCAGCGTTGAAGATCGGGGGCGGGGGAAACAGTACAATGAGCAGTTCTTC; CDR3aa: CSVEDRGRGKQYNEQFF
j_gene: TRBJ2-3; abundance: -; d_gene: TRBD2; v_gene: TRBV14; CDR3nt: TGTGCCAGCAGCCAACTTCAGGGCGGGGGGGCAGATACGCAGTATTTT; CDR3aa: CASSQLQGGGADTQYF
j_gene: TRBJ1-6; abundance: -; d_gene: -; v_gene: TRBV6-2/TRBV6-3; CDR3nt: TGTGCCAGCAGCCACGACCTTGGAGGTAGTTCACCCCTCCACTTT; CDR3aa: CASSHDLGGSSPLHF
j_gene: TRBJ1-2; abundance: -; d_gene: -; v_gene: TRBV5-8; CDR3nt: TGTGCCAGCAGTTCGGGAAGCCACCACTATGGCTACACCTTC; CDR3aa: CASSSGSHHYGYTF
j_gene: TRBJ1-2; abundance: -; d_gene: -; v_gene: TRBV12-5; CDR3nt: TGTGCTACTGCCCCGGACGGATCCTCTCTCTATGGCTACACCTTC; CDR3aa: CATAPDGSSLYGYTF
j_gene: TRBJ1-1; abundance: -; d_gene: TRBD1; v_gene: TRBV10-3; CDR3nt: TGTGCCATCACAGAAGGGCAGGGGGCCCTCATGAACACTGAAGCTTTCTTT; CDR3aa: CAITEGQGALMNTEAFF
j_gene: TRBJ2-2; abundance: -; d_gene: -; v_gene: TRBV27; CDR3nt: TGTGCCAGCAGTTTCGAGGGGACCGGGGAGCTGTTTTTT; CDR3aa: CASSFEGTGELFF
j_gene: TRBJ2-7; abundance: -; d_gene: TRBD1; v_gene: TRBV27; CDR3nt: TGTGCCAGCAGTCACGGGACAGACTACGAGCAGTACTTC; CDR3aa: CASSHGTDYEQYF
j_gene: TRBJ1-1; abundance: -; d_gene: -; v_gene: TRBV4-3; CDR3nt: TGCGCCAGCAGCCAAGAAAGTGTCGATGGTACTGAAGCTTTCTTT; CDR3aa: CASSQESVDGTEAFF
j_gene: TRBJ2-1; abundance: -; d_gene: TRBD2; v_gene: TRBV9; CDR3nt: TGTGCCAGCAGCGCAGGACTAGCGGGGGGGCTCTACAATGAGCAGTTCTTC; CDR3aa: CASSAGLAGGLYNEQFF
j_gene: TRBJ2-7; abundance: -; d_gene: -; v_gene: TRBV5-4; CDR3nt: TGTGCCAGCAGCTCGGCGAGGTACGAGCAGTACTTC; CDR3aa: CASSSARYEQYF
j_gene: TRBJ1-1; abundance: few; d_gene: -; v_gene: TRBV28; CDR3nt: TGTGCCAGCAGTTCTGGACAGCCGAACACTGAAGCTTTCTTT; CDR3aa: CASSSGQPNTEAFF
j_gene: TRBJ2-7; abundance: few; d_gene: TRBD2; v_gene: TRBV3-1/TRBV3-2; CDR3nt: TGTGCCAGCAGCCAGGGCCTCGGCGGGGGAGTCTACGAGCAGTACTTC; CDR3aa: CASSQGLGGGVYEQYF
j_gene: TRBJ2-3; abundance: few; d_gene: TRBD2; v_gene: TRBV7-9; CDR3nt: TGTGCCAGCAGCCCGACTAGCGGGGGCACAGATACGCAGTATTTT; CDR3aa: CASSPTSGGTDTQYF
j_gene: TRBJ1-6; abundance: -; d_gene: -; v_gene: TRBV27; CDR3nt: TGTGCCAGCACCCGAAGGGGGACACCCCTCCACTTT; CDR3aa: CASTRRGTPLHF
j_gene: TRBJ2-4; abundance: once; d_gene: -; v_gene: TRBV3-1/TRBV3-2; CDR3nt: TGTGCCAGCTTGCAAAGAAAAAACATTCAGTACTTC; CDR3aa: CASLQRKNIQYF
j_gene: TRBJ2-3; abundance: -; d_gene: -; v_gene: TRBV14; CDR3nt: TGTGCCAGCAGCCAAAGATTGGCTACAGATACGCAGTATTTT; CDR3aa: CASSQRLATDTQYF
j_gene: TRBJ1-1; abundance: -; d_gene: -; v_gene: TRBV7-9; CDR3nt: TGTGCCAGCAGCCCCGCGGGTCGTGCTGAAGCTTTCTTT; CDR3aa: CASSPAGRAEAFF
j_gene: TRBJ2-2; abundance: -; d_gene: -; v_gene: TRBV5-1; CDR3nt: TGCGCCAGCAGCTTGGCCTTTACCGGGGAGCTGTTTTTT; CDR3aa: CASSLAFTGELFF
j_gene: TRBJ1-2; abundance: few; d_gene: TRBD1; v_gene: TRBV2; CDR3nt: TGTGCCAGCAGTGCTGGACAGGGGGGTAGAAAAGGGACCTTC; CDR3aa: CASSAGQGGRKGTF
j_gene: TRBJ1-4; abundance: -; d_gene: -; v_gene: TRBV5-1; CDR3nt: TGCGCCAGCAGCTTGGAAGGGGGGACTAATGAAAAACTGTTTTTT; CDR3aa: CASSLEGGTNEKLFF
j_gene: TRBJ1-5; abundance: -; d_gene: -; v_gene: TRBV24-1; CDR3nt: TGTTGGACCTACCTGAGACAGCCCCAGCATTTT; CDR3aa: CWTYLRQPQHF
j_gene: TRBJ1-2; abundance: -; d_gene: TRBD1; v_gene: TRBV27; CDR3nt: TGTGCCAGCAGTTCGACAGGGTATGGCTACACCTTC; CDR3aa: CASSSTGYGYTF